This T cell receptor beta chain derives from a study of T cells after posttransplantation cyclophosphamide. This clone was recorded at least ten times. Cyclophosphamide on days +3 and +4 followed busulfan-fludarabine conditioning and a marrow graft. CDR3 length: 16 amino acids. Germline V gene sequence: CDR1 MGHRA, CDR2 YSYEKL. Germline trimming cut 1 base from V and 7 bases from J; bases unmatched to any gene: 11. Libraries were prepared by immunoSEQ multiplex PCR; TCRdb keeps only in-frame clonotypes and omits some of them. The sample has roughly 25,000 clones, none seen only once. This rearrangement joins TRBV4-1 to TRBJ1-1; TRBD1 matches 8 bases. The sequencing used PBMCs, collected after allogeneic stem cell transplant with posttransplant cyclophosphamide. This clonotype was sampled from a male patient aged 18 to 29 who received an allogeneic stem cell transplant from a related donor, was CMV-positive, and had no GVHD. A share of the T cells may be of graft donor origin. CDR3 sequence: CASSQGRQGKSGEAFF. DNA of the CDR3: TGCGCCAGCAGCCAAGGGAGACAGGGGAAGAGTGGTGAAGCTTTCTTT.